The clone carrying this TCR beta chain has only one observation. This sample is part of a study of blood T cells in healthy people across ages. The use of a sample-barcoded 5' primer and a J-beta primer mix characterized a second PCR of roughly 6 to 11 cycles. Researchers report that a template-switch adaptor with 12 random nucleotides tagged each cDNA molecule. One entry per CDR3 protein results from TCRdb running MiXCR on the 5' RACE reads. The sample yields about 680,000 distinct CDR3 sequences, approximately 49% seen once. Germline CDR1 and CDR2: MNHEY and SMNVEV (reference sequence). Trimming removed 3 bases at V and 3 bases at J, with 36 bases between. The CDR3 is 22 amino acids.

The rearrangement joins TRBV27 to TRBJ2-7, with D possibly TRBD2 on 6 matching bases. The receptor comes from a woman in her sixties in good health. Source material: blood. The CDR3: CASSFSTQTGTRGRAFFYEQYF. Written as DNA, the CDR3 is TGTGCCAGCAGTTTTTCGACTCAAACGGGGACTCGGGGCAGGGCTTTTTTCTACGAGCAGTACTTC.